A single sample gave rise to the 13 T cell receptor beta chains below, sequenced in a study of shared T cell receptors in the human thymus. Generated by immunoSEQ multiplex PCR, the TCRdb table keeps only in-frame clones and is missing some. The data show about 500,000 clones, more than 75% seen once. These data were likewise used in another study, on human thymus T cells.

The sequenced sample was thymocytes. The receptors shown here come from a boy under two years old with a congenital heart defect.

This clone occurred a few times. The chain couples TRBV29-1 to TRBJ2-1; unclear D gene. Germline loops: CDR1 SQVTM, CDR2 ANQGSEA. Trimming took 4 bases from V and 6 from J, leaving 10 bases between them. CDR3 size: 12 residues. CDR3 residues: CSVGAIINEQFF. CDR3 sequence (DNA): TGCAGCGTTGGGGCTATTATCAATGAGCAGTTCTTC.

The rearrangement uses TRBV5-5 and TRBJ1-2; the D is unclear. Trimming left V 4 bases short and J 6 bases short, with 7 bases between. CDR3 size: 11 residues. Germline V gene sequence: CDR1 SGHKS, CDR2 YYEKEE (reference sequence). CDR3 sequence: CASSAGDGYTF. CDR3 coding DNA: TGTGCCAGCAGCGCCGGGGATGGCTACACCTTC.

This chain joins TRBV6-4 and TRBJ2-1; 10 bases are a match to TRBD2. Germline values: CDR1 MRHNA, CDR2 SNTAGT. V trimming: 0 bases; J trimming: 9 bases; junction bases outside the gene matches: 11. The CDR3 has 17 amino acids. The CDR3 sequence is CASSDSPASGRSGEQFF. As DNA, the CDR3 is TGTGCCAGCAGTGACTCTCCGGCTAGCGGGAGATCGGGTGAGCAGTTCTTC.

This rearrangement joins TRBV25-1 to TRBJ2-7; no clear D gene. Germline-derived CDR1 and CDR2 are MGHDK and SYGVNS. V lost 0 bases, J lost 6 bases, and 6 bases lay in between. This CDR3 has 12 residues. The CDR3 DNA reads as TGTGCCAGCAGTGAATATCCATCCGAGCAGTACTTC. Protein sequence: CASSEYPSEQYF.

This clone was recorded a few times. The J gene is TRBJ2-1, the V gene TRBV10-3, with 7 bases that match TRBD2. The CDR3 has 18 amino acids. The germline CDR1 and CDR2 sequences are ENHRY and SYGVKD. Trimming at V came to 0 bases and at J to 6 bases, leaving 14 bases not matched to a gene. The chain's CDR3 is CAISESTDAVSGGNEQFF. CDR3 coding DNA: TGTGCCATCAGTGAGTCGACCGACGCCGTCTCGGGGGGCAATGAGCAGTTCTTC.

The sample holds a few counts of this clone. The V gene is TRBV7-2, the J gene TRBJ2-7; 7 nucleotides agree with TRBD1. This CDR3 contains 15 residues. Germline CDR1 SGHTA, CDR2 FQGNSA. With V trimmed by 2 bases and J by 5 bases, 9 bases remained unmatched. The CDR3 spells CASSLILTGSHEQYF. The CDR3 nucleotides read TGTGCCAGCAGCTTAATCCTGACAGGGTCCCACGAGCAGTACTTC.

V usage is TRBV5-6 and J usage is TRBJ1-2; 10 positions agree with TRBD1. This CDR3 is built from 17 residues. With 3 bases clipped from V and 6 bases from J, the junction kept 14 bases outside the gene matches. CDR1 is SGHDT and CDR2 is YYEEEE in the germline V gene. CDR3 DNA sequence: TGTGCCAGCAGCTGTTGGCTGGGGGACAGGGGCGCGGATGGCTACACCTTC. As protein: CASSCWLGDRGADGYTF. The full variable domain, in which reference TRBV5-6 and TRBJ1-2 provide the parts outside the CDR3, is DAGVTQSPTHLIKTRGQQVTLRCSPKSGHDTVSWYQQALGQGPQFIFQYYEEEERQRGNFPDRFSGHQFPNYSSELNVNALLLGDSALYLCASSCWLGDRGADGYTFGSGTRLTVV.

This clone appeared a single time. The rearrangement uses TRBV28 and TRBJ1-1; TRBD1 matches 12 bases. The V gene's germline CDR1 is MDHEN and CDR2 SYDVKM. The CDR3 loop spans 19 amino acids. V dropped 1 base and J dropped 1; count of bases not matched to a gene: 10. The CDR3: CASSLSPRDRGRPNTEAFF. The CDR3 bases are TGTGCCAGCAGTTTATCACCCCGGGACAGGGGGCGACCGAACACTGAAGCTTTCTTT.

The rearrangement uses TRBV4-1 and TRBJ1-1; D is undetermined. The CDR3 is 16 amino acids. Germline CDR1 is MGHRA and CDR2 is YSYEKL. The germline V and J ends were trimmed by 1 base and 11 bases, with 23 bases remaining between them. CDR3 protein: CASSQGLSKSGPDAFF. The CDR3 DNA reads as TGCGCCAGCAGCCAAGGGCTCTCGAAAAGTGGGCCCGATGCTTTCTTT.

V usage is TRBV7-9 and J usage is TRBJ1-4, with TRBD1 as a possible D gene (5 bases). The CDR3 runs 14 residues. Between the trimmed V and J ends, which lost 4 bases and 7 bases, there was a span of 13 bases. Germline V gene sequence: CDR1 SEHNR, CDR2 FQNEAQ (reference sequence). CDR3 DNA: TGTGCCAGCAGCTCCCCAGGACATTCTGAAAAACTGTTTTTT. It encodes CASSSPGHSEKLFF.

CDR3 amino acids: CAPGGTSGTKGHEQFF. CDR3 sequence (DNA): TGCGCCCCTGGGGGGACTAGCGGGACTAAAGGACATGAGCAGTTCTTC. This chain links TRBV23-1 with TRBJ2-1, with 13 bases lining up with TRBD2. TRBV23-1 is an ORF; its function is uncertain. There are 16 residues in the CDR3. The ends lost 11 bases at V and 8 bases at J; junction bases unmatched: 15.

This chain links TRBV28 with TRBJ2-7, with TRBD2 identical over 9 bases. J lost 5 bases, V lost 3 bases, and 14 bases had no gene match. Germline lookup yields CDR1 MDHEN and CDR2 SYDVKM. The CDR3 runs to 17 residues. The CDR3 DNA reads as TGTGCCAGCAGTTTCTATCCCAACCGTAGCGGGAGCCACGAGCAGTACTTC. As protein: CASSFYPNRSGSHEQYF.

This clone has more than one count but fewer than ten. The chain employs TRBV7-9 and TRBJ2-1; D is unresolved. Germline CDR1 SEHNR, CDR2 FQNEAQ (reference sequence). Trimming cost V 4 bases and J 0 bases, with 10 bases left between them. There are 15 residues in the CDR3. The CDR3 coding sequence is TGTGCCAGCAGCTCGGGTCGCCGCTCCTACAATGAGCAGTTCTTC. Amino acids: CASSSGRRSYNEQFF.